Each of the 15 T cell receptor beta chains below was sequenced from the same sample in a study of PD-L1 blockade in urothelial cancer. Time point in this sample: pretreatment peripheral blood. Sequencing used immunoSEQ multiplex PCR; TCRdb keeps in-frame clones, though not all of them. Found here are 85,000 to 100,000 clones, roughly 87% of them singletons; the top ten hold roughly 2%. Specimen: PBMCs, collected around atezolizumab (anti-PD-L1) treatment. These receptors all stem from a man aged 55 to 70 with urothelial cancer.

The J gene is TRBJ2-7, the V gene TRBV10-1, with D possibly being TRBD1 (6 bases). The germline V and J ends were trimmed by 6 bases and 6 bases, with 18 bases remaining between them. Germline CDR1 is WNHNN and CDR2 is SYGVQD (reference sequence). This CDR3 comprises 14 residues. CDR3 amino acids: CASSLQGPLGEQYF. The CDR3 DNA is TGCGCCAGCAGCCTACAGGGCCCCCTGGGCGAGCAGTACTTC.

The chain joins TRBV27 to TRBJ1-2, with D hard to call. The CDR3 is 13 residues long. The V end lost 1 base, the J end lost 7 bases, and 10 bases lay between the germline ends. Germline CDR1 is MNHEY and CDR2 is SMNVEV (reference sequence). The CDR3 DNA is TGTGCCAGCAGTTTATTGAGAGCCTCTGGCTACACCTTC. Amino acids: CASSLLRASGYTF.

This chain joins TRBV6-5 and TRBJ2-3; TRBD1 matches 9 bases. The CDR3 spans 15 residues. Germline V CDR1 and CDR2: MNHEY, SVGAGI. V was pared by 5 bases and J by 3 bases, with 6 bases of the junction left unmatched. The CDR3 spells CASSPTGGETDTQYF. The DNA for the CDR3 is TGTGCCAGCAGTCCGACAGGGGGTGAGACAGATACGCAGTATTTT.

J is TRBJ2-2 and V is TRBV11-2, with 9 bases identical to TRBD2. Germline values: CDR1 SGHAT, CDR2 FQNNGV. The CDR3 contains 15 residues. V lost 1 base to trimming and J lost 6 bases; unmatched junction nucleotides: 3. The CDR3 is CASSLGGRAAGELFF. The CDR3 DNA sequence: TGTGCCAGCAGCTTAGGCGGGAGGGCCGCCGGGGAGCTGTTTTTT.

This clone has only a few counts. The rearrangement links TRBV19 to TRBJ1-1, with D possibly matching TRBD1 (6 bases). Germline V gives CDR1 LNHDA, CDR2 SQIVND (reference sequence). This CDR3 comprises 14 residues. V dropped 5 bases and J dropped 0 bases, with 10 bases sitting between them. For the CDR3, the DNA is TGTGCCAGTAGTGCCCGACAGGTGAACACTGAAGCTTTCTTT. The encoded protein is CASSARQVNTEAFF. The complete variable domain, with remaining parts taken from reference TRBV19 and TRBJ1-1, reads DGGITQSPKYLFRKEGQNVTLSCEQNLNHDAMYWYRQDPGQGLRLIYYSQIVNDFQKGDIAEGYSVSREKKESFPLTVTSAQKNPTAFYLCASSARQVNTEAFFGQGTRLTVV.

This clone was seen only once. This chain connects TRBV4-1 to TRBJ2-1, with 7 bases matching TRBD1. This CDR3 contains 14 residues. CDR1 MGHRA and CDR2 YSYEKL come from the germline V gene. The V gene end was trimmed by 4 bases and the J gene end by 5 bases; junction bases not matched to a gene: 5. The CDR3 region is CASSRDRVNNEQFF. The CDR3 DNA sequence: TGCGCCAGCAGCCGCGACAGGGTGAACAATGAGCAGTTCTTC.

The rearrangement uses TRBV19 and TRBJ2-2, with 8 bases matching TRBD2. Per the germline V gene, CDR1 is LNHDA and CDR2 is SQIVND (reference sequence). V dropped 5 bases and J dropped 6; count of bases not matched to a gene: 11. The CDR3 sequence is 16 residues long. Here the CDR3 reads CASSWQAGVSAGELFF. The CDR3 DNA follows: TGTGCCAGTAGTTGGCAAGCGGGAGTCTCTGCCGGGGAGCTGTTTTTT.

The chain has TRBV4-1 and TRBJ1-5; maybe TRBD1 (5 bases). The CDR3 is made up of 16 amino acids. Per germline, CDR1 MGHRA and CDR2 YSYEKL. V lost 4 bases and J lost 5, with 18 bases in between. Written as DNA, the CDR3 is TGCGCCAGCAGCCTCTCCGGGGGGGGAAGGGATCAGCCCCAGCATTTT. It translates to CASSLSGGGRDQPQHF.

The chain combines TRBV5-4 with TRBJ2-1; a weak D match, TRBD2 (7 bases). Germline lookup yields CDR1 SGHNT and CDR2 YYREEE (reference sequence). The V and J ends lost 4 bases and 9 bases respectively, with 26 bases between them. The CDR3 has 17 residues. The CDR3 sequence: CASSPEQGGAGNSEQFF. As DNA, the CDR3 is TGTGCCAGCAGCCCAGAACAGGGCGGAGCGGGAAACTCTGAGCAGTTCTTC.

The chain joins TRBV6-6 to TRBJ2-7; 8 bases are a match to TRBD2. After removal of 8 bases from V and 3 bases from J, the junction contained 9 bases not matched to a gene. The CDR3 has 14 amino acids. In germline, CDR1 is MNHNY, CDR2 SVGAGI (reference sequence). This CDR3 is CASRWAGGVYEQYF. For the CDR3, the DNA is TGTGCCAGCCGATGGGCGGGGGGTGTCTACGAGCAGTACTTC.

V usage is TRBV18 and J usage is TRBJ2-1; 7 bases match TRBD1. The CDR3 length is 11 residues. V was clipped by 2 bases and J by 15 bases; unmatched bases: 4. The germline V gene has CDR1 KGHSH and CDR2 LQKENI. The CDR3 protein is CASSPGQAPFF. In nucleotides, the CDR3 is TGTGCCAGCTCACCAGGACAGGCGCCGTTCTTC.

DNA of the CDR3: TGTGCCAGCAGTGAGGGACAGGGTCCCGGCTACACCTTC. Translated: CASSEGQGPGYTF. The chain uses TRBV6-1 and TRBJ1-2, with 9 bases identical to TRBD1. Losses at the gene ends were 3 bases for V and 8 bases for J; bases not matched to a gene: 4. The germline gives CDR1 MNHNS, CDR2 SASEGT. The CDR3 totals 13 residues.

CDR3 sequence (DNA): TGTGCCAGCAGCTTAGCCGTATCGGTAGCGGGAGCAGATACGCAGTATTTT. Its translation: CASSLAVSVAGADTQYF. The chain joins TRBV7-6 to TRBJ2-3; 9 nucleotides line up with TRBD2. The germline V gene encodes CDR1 SGHVS and CDR2 FNYEAQ. After removal of 0 bases from V and 4 bases from J, the junction contained 8 bases not matched to a gene. CDR3 length: 17 amino acids.

This chain links TRBV5-1 with TRBJ2-2; D is perhaps TRBD1 (5 bases). V was trimmed by 4 bases and J by 12 bases, leaving 13 bases between them. CDR3 length: 12 amino acids. The germline V gene has CDR1 SGHRS and CDR2 YFSETQ. CDR3 amino acids: CASSETDLQLFF. The CDR3, as DNA: TGCGCCAGCAGCGAGACAGATTTGCAGCTGTTTTTT. The entire variable domain, with the rest obtained from reference TRBV5-1 and TRBJ2-2, is as follows: KAGVTQTPRYLIKTRGQQVTLSCSPISGHRSVSWYQQTPGQGLQFLFEYFSETQRNKGNFPGRFSGRQFSNSRSEMNVSTLELGDSALYLCASSETDLQLFFGEGSRLTVL.

In DNA form, the CDR3 reads TGCGCCAGCAGCATAAGCCGACTAACCCGGAGCACAGATACGCAGTATTTT. Protein: CASSISRLTRSTDTQYF. The J gene is TRBJ2-3, the V gene TRBV5-1; a possible D gene is TRBD2 (5 bases). The V gene's germline CDR1 is SGHRS and CDR2 YFSETQ. The germline V and J ends were trimmed by 4 bases and 0 bases, with 18 bases remaining between them. The CDR3 spans 17 residues.